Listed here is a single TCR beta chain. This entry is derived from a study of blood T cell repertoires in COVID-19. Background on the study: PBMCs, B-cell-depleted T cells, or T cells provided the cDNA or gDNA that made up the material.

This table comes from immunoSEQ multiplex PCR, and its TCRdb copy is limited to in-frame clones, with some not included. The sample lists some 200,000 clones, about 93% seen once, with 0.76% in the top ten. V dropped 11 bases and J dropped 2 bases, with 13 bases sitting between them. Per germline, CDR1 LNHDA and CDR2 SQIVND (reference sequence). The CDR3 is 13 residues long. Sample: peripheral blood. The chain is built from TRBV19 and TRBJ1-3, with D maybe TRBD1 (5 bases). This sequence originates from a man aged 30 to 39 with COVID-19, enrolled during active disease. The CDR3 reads CAAREAAGNTIYF. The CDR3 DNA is TGTGCCGCCAGGGAGGCGGCTGGAAACACCATATATTTT.